This T cell receptor beta chain was recovered during a study of T cell repertoires in cytomegalovirus infection. TCRdb re-derived calls from the reads in MiXCR, one entry per CDR3 protein. There are 200,000 to 300,000 distinct CDR3 sequences in the sample; 9.1% occur only once, and about 14% lies in the top ten. This clonotype was seen repeatedly, ten times or more. The receptor was isolated from a human donor in good health (CMV status not recorded). Some clones in this sample may be carry-over from other donors' samples. Material: PBMCs.

The CDR3 DNA is TGCGCCAGCAGCCAAGATATTGGGGGGCGCACATACGAGCAGTACTTC. Translation gives CASSQDIGGRTYEQYF. This rearrangement joins TRBV4-3 to TRBJ2-7, with D perhaps TRBD1 or TRBD2 (6 bases each). Trimming pared 0 bases from V and 4 bases from J, leaving 16 bases between. Germline V gene lookup returns CDR1 LGHNA and CDR2 YSLEER. The length of the CDR3 is 16 residues.